This T cell receptor (beta chain) came from a study of beta chain features in type 1 diabetes. Overall study findings and caveats: TCRB CDR3 length was moderately but significantly reduced in all four CD4+ subsets of Type 1 diabetes patients. For patients, the naive, central memory and Treg TCRB repertoires appeared more alike than for healthy donors.

All of the isolated RNA was reverse transcribed, so expressed TCRB transcripts were sequenced. Sequencing used immunoSEQ multiplex PCR; TCRdb keeps in-frame clones, though not all of them. The data hold 600,000 to 700,000 clones, with 9.5% to 15% observed a single time. Germline loops: CDR1 SEHNR, CDR2 FQNEAQ (reference sequence). CDR3 size: 13 residues. Trimming removed 11 bases from V and 2 bases from J, with 15 bases in between. CD45RO/CCR7/CD25/CD127/CD95/CD27 separated CD4+ naive, central memory, regulatory and stem cell-like memory cells by sorting. Comment on this clone: Its antigen is undetermined.

The specimen was naive CD4+ T cells from blood. The chain carries TRBV7-9 and TRBJ1-1; unclear D gene. The TCR comes from a man under 40 with type 1 diabetes. This CDR3 reads CASLGRENTEAFF. CDR3 nucleotides: TGTGCCTCATTAGGTAGGGAAAACACTGAAGCTTTCTTT. Complete variable domain (other parts from reference TRBV7-9 and TRBJ1-1): DTGVSQNPRHKITKRGQNVTFRCDPISEHNRLYWYRQTLGQGPEFLTYFQNEAQLEKSRLLSDRFSAERPKGSFSTLEIQRTEQGDSAMYLCASLGRENTEAFFGQGTRLTVV.